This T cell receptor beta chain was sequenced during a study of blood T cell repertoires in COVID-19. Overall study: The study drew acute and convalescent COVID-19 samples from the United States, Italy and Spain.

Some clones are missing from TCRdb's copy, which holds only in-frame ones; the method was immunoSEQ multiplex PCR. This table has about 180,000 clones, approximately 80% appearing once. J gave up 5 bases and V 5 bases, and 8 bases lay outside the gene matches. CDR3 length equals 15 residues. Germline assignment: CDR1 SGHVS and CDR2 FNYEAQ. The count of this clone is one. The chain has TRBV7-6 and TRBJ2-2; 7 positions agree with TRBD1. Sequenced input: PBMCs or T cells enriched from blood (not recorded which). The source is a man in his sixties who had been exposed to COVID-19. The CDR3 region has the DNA TGTGCCAGCAGCCCGACAGGGTCGGTGACCGGGGAGCTGTTTTTT. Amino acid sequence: CASSPTGSVTGELFF.